This T cell receptor beta chain was identified in a study of CD8 T cells in Susac syndrome. The CDR3 has 16 residues. Germline CDR1 LGHDT, CDR2 YNNKEL (reference sequence). The V end was cut by 2 bases, the J end by 1 base, with 12 bases between. When the RNA was reverse transcribed, random hexamers were used with an input of roughly 0.45 to 1 ug. The amplification used immunoSEQ multiplex PCR on TCR beta CDR3; it spanned 54 Vbeta and 13 Jbeta. TCRdb reprocessed the immunoSEQ multiplex PCR reads with MiXCR, giving one entry per CDR3 protein. Counted here are 90,000 or so distinct CDR3 sequences, 80% to 95% occurring once; the ten biggest clones make up around 0.31%. The authors carried out high-throughput sequencing of TCR beta. They applied it to CD8+ and CD4+ T cells obtained from blood. Controls matched for sex and age were healthy donors.

The rearrangement links TRBV3-1 to TRBJ2-4; D possibly corresponds to TRBD1 (6 bases). Sequences were obtained from CD8+ T cells from PBMCs. The source of this sequence is a human donor in good health. Written as DNA, the CDR3 is TGTGCCAGCAGCCAATCCGGGACACAGGCCAAAAACATTCAGTACTTC. It translates to CASSQSGTQAKNIQYF. Full variable domain (rest looked up from reference TRBV3-1 and TRBJ2-4): DTAVSQTPKYLVTQMGNDKSIKCEQNLGHDTMYWYKQDSKKFLKIMFSYNNKELIINETVPNRFSPKSPDKAHLNLHINSLELGDSAVYFCASSQSGTQAKNIQYFGAGTRLSVL.